The T cell receptor (beta chain) under discussion was sequenced for a study of T cell responses to AZD1222 COVID-19 vaccine. Study-wide results and caveats: Spike-wide coverage was observed for vaccine-associated CD4 TCRs, with dominant responses at 160-218 and 743-854.

TCRdb's copy holds only in-frame clones and misses some; the assay was immunoSEQ multiplex PCR. Here the sample spans more than 95,000 clones, 85% to 90% being singletons. The CDR3 has 14 residues. The germline V and J ends were trimmed by 4 bases and 1 base, with 11 bases remaining between them. Germline V gives CDR1 SGHTA, CDR2 FQGNSA. In this sample, this clone turned up once. Its specificity is not known. Distinct nucleotide sequences in the sample also encode this CDR3. The specimen comprised peripheral blood, sampled on day 0 of AZD1222 vaccination. The chain links TRBV7-2 to TRBJ2-7, with TRBD1 as a possible D gene (5 bases). The sequence was obtained from an adult in good health. The chain's CDR3 is CASSSQGSSYEQYF. DNA of the CDR3: TGTGCCAGCAGCTCGCAGGGTAGTTCCTACGAGCAGTACTTC.